A single T cell receptor (beta chain) is shown here with its context. The data belong to a study of OX40 agonist ivuxolimab in advanced cancers. Germline CDR1 reads SEHNR; CDR2 reads FQNEAQ (reference sequence). V lost 7 bases and J 0 bases, leaving 16 bases between the germline ends. The CDR3 is 17 amino acids. The assay was immunoSEQ multiplex PCR, and TCRdb's table has in-frame clones only and misses some. The sample has under 95,000 clones, about nine tenths seen once. The chain combines TRBV7-9 with TRBJ2-6; a possible D gene is TRBD2 (6 bases). This receptor was obtained from an adult with an advanced solid tumor such as melanoma, head and neck, liver or kidney cancer. This material consisted of CD4+ or CD8+ T cells sorted from blood, taken in a trial of the OX40 agonist ivuxolimab. The CDR3 DNA follows: TGTGCCAGCACTATAAGCGGGCATAACTCTGGGGCCAACGTCCTGACTTTC. Translating gives CASTISGHNSGANVLTF.